Listed below are T cell receptor beta chains from one sample, sequenced in a study of PD-1 blockade in classical Hodgkin lymphoma. The assay was immunoSEQ multiplex PCR, and TCRdb's table has in-frame clones only and misses some. The sample lists some 93,000 clones, 89% occurring once. The sample in question was peripheral blood mononuclear cells (PBMCs), obtained before the second cycle of nivolumab. The receptor set was obtained from a human donor with classical Hodgkin lymphoma. Both conserved end residues are part of each CDR3. A D gene is named only where the DNA matches it firmly. Clone size is stated in some rows and not others, as once, few, many or a class when expanded.

clone size	D gene	V gene	J gene	CDR3 protein	CDR3 DNA
.	TRBD2	TRBV7-2	TRBJ2-5	CASSLDRSTSGGAKTQYF	TGTGCCAGCAGCTTAGACCGCTCGACTAGCGGGGGGGCAAAGACCCAGTACTTC
.	.	TRBV5-6	TRBJ2-7	CASSLDRGLGYEQYF	TGTGCCAGCAGCTTGGACCGGGGGCTAGGGTACGAGCAGTACTTC
once	.	TRBV27	TRBJ2-1	CASSFWGPGDNEQFF	TGTGCCAGCAGTTTCTGGGGGCCCGGGGACAATGAGCAGTTCTTC
.	.	TRBV27	TRBJ1-1	CASSFATNTEAFF	TGTGCCAGCAGTTTTGCAACGAACACTGAAGCTTTCTTT
few	.	TRBV19	TRBJ1-5	CASSTSWTANQPQHF	TGTGCCAGTAGTACCTCCTGGACAGCGAATCAGCCCCAGCATTTT
.	TRBD1	TRBV7-9	TRBJ1-1	CASIRTGGVTEAFF	TGTGCCAGCATCCGGACAGGGGGAGTCACTGAAGCTTTCTTT
.	.	TRBV7-6	TRBJ2-5	CASSPPRAGARETQYF	TGTGCCAGCAGCCCTCCCCGGGCAGGGGCCCGGGAGACCCAGTACTTC
.	TRBD2	TRBV2	TRBJ2-5	CASSLGGKGLQETQYF	TGTGCCAGCAGCCTGGGGGGGAAGGGGCTCCAAGAGACCCAGTACTTC
once	.	TRBV19	TRBJ2-7	CASSNTANYEQYF	TGTGCCAGTAGTAATACCGCGAACTACGAGCAGTACTTC
.	TRBD1	TRBV28	TRBJ2-7	CASNQGQSYEQYF	TGTGCCAGCAACCAGGGACAGAGCTACGAGCAGTACTTC